A selection of T cell receptor beta chains follows, all from one sample in a study of blood T cell repertoires in COVID-19. Sequencing used immunoSEQ multiplex PCR; TCRdb keeps in-frame clones, though not all of them. The sample contains hundreds of thousands of clones, roughly 85% of which appear only once. The sample comprised peripheral blood. These receptors were collected from a woman aged 35 to 49 with active or convalescent COVID-19. Both conserved end residues are part of each CDR3. The order of the fields is clone size, V gene, D gene, J gene, CDR3 length, CDR3 protein, CDR3 DNA. The D gene is left open where the match is weak. Clone size is stated in some rows and not others, as once, few, many or a class when expanded.

clone size: NA; V gene: TRBV6-5; D gene: TRBD1; J gene: TRBJ1-2; CDR3 length: 13; CDR3 protein: CASNTGVFYGYTF; CDR3 DNA: TGTGCCAGCAATACAGGGGTCTTCTATGGCTACACCTTC
clone size: NA; V gene: TRBV19; D gene: NA; J gene: TRBJ2-4; CDR3 length: 14; CDR3 protein: CASSTGLAKNIQYF; CDR3 DNA: TGTGCCAGTAGTACGGGACTAGCCAAAAACATTCAGTACTTC
clone size: NA; V gene: TRBV3-1/TRBV3-2; D gene: NA; J gene: TRBJ1-1; CDR3 length: 15; CDR3 protein: CASSQGIWPNTEAFF; CDR3 DNA: TGTGCCAGCAGCCAAGGTATATGGCCGAACACTGAAGCTTTCTTT
clone size: NA; V gene: TRBV7-9; D gene: NA; J gene: TRBJ2-4; CDR3 length: 15; CDR3 protein: CASSSSEGGKNIQYF; CDR3 DNA: TGTGCCAGCAGCTCGTCCGAGGGCGGCAAAAACATTCAGTACTTC
clone size: NA; V gene: TRBV5-3; D gene: NA; J gene: TRBJ1-2; CDR3 length: 12; CDR3 protein: CARSLVGGHYTF; CDR3 DNA: TGTGCCAGAAGCTTAGTGGGGGGTCACTACACCTTC
clone size: NA; V gene: TRBV6-5; D gene: NA; J gene: TRBJ1-1; CDR3 length: 12; CDR3 protein: CASREGYTEAFF; CDR3 DNA: TGTGCCAGCAGAGAGGGATACACTGAAGCTTTCTTT
clone size: NA; V gene: TRBV7-9; D gene: NA; J gene: TRBJ1-1; CDR3 length: 14; CDR3 protein: CASSLVVGAVGAFF; CDR3 DNA: TGTGCCAGCAGCTTAGTAGTGGGGGCCGTGGGAGCTTTCTTT
clone size: NA; V gene: TRBV15; D gene: NA; J gene: TRBJ2-1; CDR3 length: 17; CDR3 protein: CATSRDRFGGLYNEQFF; CDR3 DNA: TGTGCCACCAGCAGAGATCGGTTCGGGGGGCTGTACAATGAGCAGTTCTTC
clone size: once; V gene: TRBV5-5; D gene: NA; J gene: TRBJ1-1; CDR3 length: 14; CDR3 protein: CASSLTQSLTEAFF; CDR3 DNA: TGTGCCAGCAGCTTGACACAGAGCCTCACTGAAGCTTTCTTT
clone size: NA; V gene: TRBV3-1/TRBV3-2; D gene: NA; J gene: TRBJ2-3; CDR3 length: 13; CDR3 protein: CASSQVGADTQYF; CDR3 DNA: TGTGCCAGCAGCCAGGTGGGAGCAGATACGCAGTATTTT
clone size: NA; V gene: TRBV27; D gene: NA; J gene: TRBJ2-7; CDR3 length: 13; CDR3 protein: CASRETGPGEQYF; CDR3 DNA: TGTGCCAGCAGAGAGACAGGCCCGGGCGAGCAGTACTTC
clone size: NA; V gene: TRBV5-4; D gene: TRBD1; J gene: TRBJ1-2; CDR3 length: 16; CDR3 protein: CASSPPGQGANYGYTF; CDR3 DNA: TGTGCCAGCAGCCCGCCGGGACAGGGAGCTAACTATGGCTACACCTTC
clone size: NA; V gene: TRBV3-1/TRBV3-2; D gene: NA; J gene: TRBJ2-3; CDR3 length: 13; CDR3 protein: CASSQLTGEAQYF; CDR3 DNA: TGTGCCAGCAGCCAGCTCACGGGAGAAGCGCAGTATTTT
clone size: NA; V gene: TRBV5-1; D gene: TRBD2; J gene: TRBJ2-1; CDR3 length: 14; CDR3 protein: CASSYSGAYNEQFF; CDR3 DNA: TGCGCCAGCAGCTACAGCGGGGCCTACAATGAGCAGTTCTTC
clone size: NA; V gene: TRBV4-1; D gene: NA; J gene: TRBJ2-2; CDR3 length: 18; CDR3 protein: CASSQDTPGRGNTGELFF; CDR3 DNA: TGCGCCAGCAGCCAAGATACCCCCGGGAGAGGGAACACCGGGGAGCTGTTTTTT
clone size: NA; V gene: TRBV15; D gene: TRBD1; J gene: TRBJ2-5; CDR3 length: 16; CDR3 protein: CATSSGPGQIQETQYF; CDR3 DNA: TGTGCCACCAGCAGCGGGCCGGGACAGATACAAGAGACCCAGTACTTC
clone size: once; V gene: TRBV28; D gene: TRBD1; J gene: TRBJ1-3; CDR3 length: 17; CDR3 protein: CASNTIPPGQGNPPIYF; CDR3 DNA: TGTGCCAGCAACACCATCCCGCCGGGACAGGGGAATCCCCCCATATATTTT
clone size: few; V gene: TRBV11-1; D gene: TRBD1; J gene: TRBJ1-5; CDR3 length: 15; CDR3 protein: CASSLRDSSNQPQHF; CDR3 DNA: TGTGCCAGCAGCTTAAGGGACAGTAGCAATCAGCCCCAGCATTTT
clone size: NA; V gene: TRBV3-1/TRBV3-2; D gene: TRBD2; J gene: TRBJ2-1; CDR3 length: 14; CDR3 protein: CASAKSGGGNEQFF; CDR3 DNA: TGTGCCAGCGCAAAGAGCGGGGGGGGAAATGAGCAGTTCTTC
clone size: NA; V gene: TRBV10-1; D gene: NA; J gene: TRBJ1-5; CDR3 length: 15; CDR3 protein: CASSEAGDGGQPQHF; CDR3 DNA: TGCGCCAGCAGTGAGGCGGGAGACGGAGGTCAGCCCCAGCATTTT
clone size: few; V gene: TRBV5-6; D gene: TRBD2; J gene: TRBJ2-7; CDR3 length: 15; CDR3 protein: CASSISGSRPYEQYF; CDR3 DNA: TGTGCCAGCAGCATTAGCGGGAGCCGCCCCTACGAGCAGTACTTC
clone size: once; V gene: TRBV27; D gene: NA; J gene: TRBJ1-5; CDR3 length: 14; CDR3 protein: CATSGGYSNQPQHF; CDR3 DNA: TGTGCTACGAGCGGGGGGTATAGCAATCAGCCCCAGCATTTT
clone size: NA; V gene: TRBV5-1; D gene: NA; J gene: TRBJ2-1; CDR3 length: 15; CDR3 protein: CASSSQTGSYNEQFF; CDR3 DNA: TGCGCCAGCAGCAGCCAAACCGGGTCCTACAATGAGCAGTTCTTC
clone size: few; V gene: TRBV7-9; D gene: NA; J gene: TRBJ2-2; CDR3 length: 14; CDR3 protein: CVQGQGGNTGELFF; CDR3 DNA: TGTGTCCAGGGACAAGGCGGGAACACCGGGGAGCTGTTTTTT
clone size: NA; V gene: TRBV5-1; D gene: NA; J gene: TRBJ1-1; CDR3 length: 12; CDR3 protein: CASREEGTEAFF; CDR3 DNA: TGCGCCAGCAGGGAAGAGGGCACTGAAGCTTTCTTT
clone size: NA; V gene: TRBV9; D gene: NA; J gene: TRBJ2-1; CDR3 length: 13; CDR3 protein: CASSLSASNEQFF; CDR3 DNA: TGTGCCAGCAGCCTTAGCGCTTCCAATGAGCAGTTCTTC
clone size: NA; V gene: TRBV9; D gene: NA; J gene: TRBJ1-2; CDR3 length: 14; CDR3 protein: CASSEQTGSHGYTF; CDR3 DNA: TGTGCCAGCAGCGAACAAACAGGGTCCCATGGCTACACCTTC
clone size: NA; V gene: TRBV5-1; D gene: NA; J gene: TRBJ1-3; CDR3 length: 18; CDR3 protein: CASSRNSQFGTSGNTIYF; CDR3 DNA: TGCGCCAGCAGCCGAAACTCACAGTTCGGTACCTCTGGAAACACCATATATTTT
clone size: NA; V gene: TRBV19; D gene: NA; J gene: TRBJ1-2; CDR3 length: 16; CDR3 protein: CASSIGLRGIHYGYTF; CDR3 DNA: TGTGCCAGTAGTATAGGGCTAAGGGGGATCCACTATGGCTACACCTTC
clone size: NA; V gene: TRBV2; D gene: TRBD1; J gene: TRBJ1-3; CDR3 length: 16; CDR3 protein: CASRPGQAYSGNTIYF; CDR3 DNA: TGTGCCAGCAGGCCGGGACAGGCCTACTCTGGAAACACCATATATTTT
clone size: NA; V gene: TRBV14; D gene: TRBD1; J gene: TRBJ2-3; CDR3 length: 17; CDR3 protein: CASSQVGQGIGTDTQYF; CDR3 DNA: TGTGCCAGCAGCCAGGTTGGACAGGGAATAGGCACAGATACGCAGTATTTT